Listed here are 2 T cell receptor beta chains from one sample, sequenced in a study of blood T cell repertoires in COVID-19. Produced via immunoSEQ multiplex PCR; TCRdb's table is partial and in-frame only. The sample has about 170,000 clones, around 87% seen once. The sequencing input was peripheral blood. The receptors were gathered from a woman of 80 years or more in a cohort sampled during active or convalescent COVID-19.

The chain couples TRBV2 to TRBJ1-4; D may be TRBD1 (6 bases). CDR1 and CDR2 (germline): SNHLY, FYNNEI. Deletions cut 7 bases from V and 4 bases from J, with 13 bases between. The CDR3 totals 14 residues. The CDR3 DNA is TGTGCCAGCATCCTAGACAGGATTAATGAAAAACTGTTTTTT. As protein: CASILDRINEKLFF.

CDR3 region: CATQDRGPSSYNSPLHF. The CDR3 DNA sequence: TGTGCCACGCAAGACAGGGGGCCGAGCTCCTATAATTCACCCCTCCACTTT. The chain recombines TRBV10-3 with TRBJ1-6, with 10 bases that match TRBD1. J was trimmed by 0 bases and V by 10 bases; bases with no gene match: 9. The CDR3 totals 17 residues. Germline assignment: CDR1 ENHRY and CDR2 SYGVKD.